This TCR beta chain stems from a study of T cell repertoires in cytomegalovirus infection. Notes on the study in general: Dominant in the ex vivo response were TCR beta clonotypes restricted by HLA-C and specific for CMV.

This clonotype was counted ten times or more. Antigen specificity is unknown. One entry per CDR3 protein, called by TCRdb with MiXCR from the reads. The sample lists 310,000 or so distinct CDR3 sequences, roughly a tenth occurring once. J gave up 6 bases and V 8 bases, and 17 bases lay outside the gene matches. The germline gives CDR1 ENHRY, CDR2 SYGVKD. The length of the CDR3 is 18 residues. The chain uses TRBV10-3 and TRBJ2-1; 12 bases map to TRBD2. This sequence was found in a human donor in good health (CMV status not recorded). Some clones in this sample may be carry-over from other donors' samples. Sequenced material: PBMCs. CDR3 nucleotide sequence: TGTGCCATCGGTGGAGCAGGTCAACTAGCGGGGGGTTCCAATGAGCAGTTCTTC. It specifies CAIGGAGQLAGGSNEQFF.